The text below deals with one T cell receptor (beta chain). Its antigen is not identified. This entry is derived from a study of cytomegalovirus exposure and HLA in healthy donors. CDR1 SGHAT and CDR2 FQNNGV come from the germline V gene. The CDR3 has 16 residues. V was pared by 4 bases and J by 5 bases, with 7 bases of the junction left unmatched. The study's findings and limits: Apparent HLA restriction characterized most CMV-associated TCR beta chains in a later analysis.

The study ran its PCR with 60 Vbeta and 13 Jbeta primers. Profiled with immunoSEQ multiplex PCR; TCRdb holds only in-frame clones, not every one. Here the sample table reports some 200,000 clones. This chain uses TRBV11-2 with TRBJ2-5, with TRBD2 matching 13 bases. Sequencing used PBMCs. This receptor was identified in a girl aged 2-10 years in good health and CMV-seropositive. The CDR3 loop reads CASSSGLAGVGETQYF. Written as DNA, the CDR3 is TGTGCCAGCAGCTCCGGACTAGCGGGAGTTGGCGAGACCCAGTACTTC.